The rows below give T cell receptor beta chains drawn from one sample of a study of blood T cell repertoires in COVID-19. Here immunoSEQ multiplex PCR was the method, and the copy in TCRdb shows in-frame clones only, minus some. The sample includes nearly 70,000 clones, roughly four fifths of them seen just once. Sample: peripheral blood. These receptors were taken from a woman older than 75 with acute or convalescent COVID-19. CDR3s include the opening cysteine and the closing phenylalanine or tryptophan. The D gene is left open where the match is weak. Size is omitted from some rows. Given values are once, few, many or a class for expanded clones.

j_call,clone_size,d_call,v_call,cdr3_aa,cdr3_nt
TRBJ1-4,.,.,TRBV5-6,CASSLWVREDEKLFF,TGTGCCAGCAGCTTGTGGGTCAGGGAGGATGAAAAACTGTTTTTT
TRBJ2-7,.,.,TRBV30,CAWSVRGEQYF,TGTGCCTGGAGTGTACGAGGCGAGCAGTACTTC
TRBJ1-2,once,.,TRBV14,CASSHGSIGYTF,TGTGCCAGCAGCCACGGGTCAATTGGCTACACCTTC
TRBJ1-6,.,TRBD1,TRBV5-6,CASSRDRGNSPLHF,TGTGCCAGCAGCCGCGACAGGGGCAATTCACCCCTCCACTTT
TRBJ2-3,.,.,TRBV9,CASSVGAGTQYF,TGTGCCAGCAGCGTAGGTGCAGGGACGCAGTATTTT
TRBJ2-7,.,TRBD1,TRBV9,CASSVEPTGTYEQYF,TGTGCCAGCAGCGTAGAACCGACAGGGACCTACGAGCAGTACTTC
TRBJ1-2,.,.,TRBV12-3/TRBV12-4,CASSPTASYGYTF,TGTGCCAGCAGTCCGACTGCCAGCTATGGCTACACCTTC
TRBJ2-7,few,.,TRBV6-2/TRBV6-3,CASSYGRRSSYEQYF,TGTGCCAGCAGTTACGGCAGAAGAAGCTCCTACGAGCAGTACTTC
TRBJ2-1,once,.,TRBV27,CASSPTQTLYNEQFF,TGTGCCAGCAGTCCCACCCAGACACTCTACAATGAGCAGTTCTTC
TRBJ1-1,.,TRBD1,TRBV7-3,CASSFTGGTEAFF,TGTGCCAGCAGCTTTACAGGGGGCACTGAAGCTTTCTTT
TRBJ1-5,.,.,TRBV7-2,CASSQSGGGQPQHF,TGTGCCAGCAGCCAATCCGGTGGCGGTCAGCCCCAGCATTTT
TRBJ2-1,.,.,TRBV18,CASSPPAAALGLNEQFF,TGTGCCAGCTCACCACCCGCTGCAGCCCTGGGGCTCAATGAGCAGTTCTTC
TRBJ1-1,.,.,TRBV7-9,CASSLGSGQSEAFF,TGTGCCAGCAGCTTAGGCTCGGGACAAAGTGAAGCTTTCTTT
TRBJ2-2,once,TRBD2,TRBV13,CASSPAAGGIRLFF,TGTGCCAGCAGCCCCGCCGCGGGGGGGATAAGGCTGTTTTTT
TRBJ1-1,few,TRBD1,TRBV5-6,CASSLVWIQGADTEAFF,TGTGCCAGCAGCTTGGTTTGGATCCAGGGGGCGGACACTGAAGCTTTCTTT
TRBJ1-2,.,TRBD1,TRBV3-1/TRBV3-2,CASSQAAGGYGYTF,TGTGCCAGCAGCCAAGCGGCAGGGGGATATGGCTACACCTTC
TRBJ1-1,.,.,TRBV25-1,CASREHTGRDTEAFF,TGTGCCAGCAGGGAACATACAGGGAGGGACACTGAAGCTTTCTTT
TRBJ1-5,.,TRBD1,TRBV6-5,CASMGDRVSQPQHF,TGTGCCAGCATGGGGGACAGGGTAAGTCAGCCCCAGCATTTT
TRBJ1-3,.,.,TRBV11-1,CASIPRGREGNTIYF,TGTGCCAGCATCCCGAGGGGGAGGGAAGGAAACACCATATATTTT
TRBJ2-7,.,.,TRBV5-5,CASSLGGGYEQYF,TGTGCCAGCAGCTTGGGGGGCGGCTACGAGCAGTACTTC
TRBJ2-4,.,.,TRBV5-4,CASSLGQGINKNIQYF,TGTGCCAGCAGCTTGGGGCAGGGAATAAACAAAAACATTCAGTACTTC
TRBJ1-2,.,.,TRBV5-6,CASSLLGRYGYTF,TGTGCCAGCAGCTTGTTGGGGCGATATGGCTACACCTTC
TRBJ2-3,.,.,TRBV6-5,CASSYSLTASTDTQYF,TGTGCCAGCAGTTACTCTTTGACAGCTAGCACAGATACGCAGTATTTT
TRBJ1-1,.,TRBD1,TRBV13,CASSLDQGVTETEAFF,TGTGCCAGCAGCTTAGATCAGGGGGTTACTGAAACTGAAGCTTTCTTT
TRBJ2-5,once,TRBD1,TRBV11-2,CASSSLGQAGYQETQYF,TGTGCCAGCAGCTCTTTGGGACAGGCTGGGTACCAAGAGACCCAGTACTTC
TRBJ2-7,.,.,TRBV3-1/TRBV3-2,CASSQDLRTETSYEQYF,TGTGCCAGCAGCCAAGATCTTCGGACAGAGACATCCTACGAGCAGTACTTC
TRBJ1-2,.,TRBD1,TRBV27,CASSLGIGGGRGDYGYTF,TGTGCCAGCAGTTTAGGCATAGGGGGCGGGCGGGGGGACTATGGCTACACCTTC
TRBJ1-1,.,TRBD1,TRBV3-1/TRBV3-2,CASSQAWGQGGHAIPEAFF,TGTGCCAGCAGCCAAGCGTGGGGACAGGGTGGTCATGCTATCCCTGAAGCTTTCTTT
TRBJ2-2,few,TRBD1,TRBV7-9,CASRPGTANTGELFF,TGTGCCAGCAGACCCGGGACAGCGAACACCGGGGAGCTGTTTTTT
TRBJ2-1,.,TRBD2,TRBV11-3,CASSLTSGGYNEQFF,TGTGCCAGCAGCCTAACTAGCGGGGGTTACAATGAGCAGTTCTTC
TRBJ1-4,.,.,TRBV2,CASSEERGNEKLFF,TGTGCCAGCAGTGAAGAGAGAGGTAATGAAAAACTGTTTTTT
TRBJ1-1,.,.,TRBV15,CATSREGQGRNTEAFF,TGTGCCACCAGCAGAGAGGGGCAGGGGCGGAACACTGAAGCTTTCTTT
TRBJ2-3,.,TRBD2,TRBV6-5,CASSYRGGWGNTQYF,TGTGCCAGCAGTTACAGGGGAGGGTGGGGGAATACGCAGTATTTT
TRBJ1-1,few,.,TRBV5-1,CASSLDGRNTEAFF,TGCGCCAGCAGCTTGGATGGGAGGAACACTGAAGCTTTCTTT
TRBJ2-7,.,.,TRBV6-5,CASSSIYEQYF,TGTGCCAGCAGTTCTATCTACGAGCAGTACTTC
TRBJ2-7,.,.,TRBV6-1,CASSEAGLAYEQYF,TGTGCCAGCAGTGAGGCGGGCCTCGCCTACGAGCAGTACTTC
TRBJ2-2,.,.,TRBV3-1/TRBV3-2,CASSQMAVTGELFF,TGTGCCAGCAGCCAAATGGCGGTCACCGGGGAGCTGTTTTTT
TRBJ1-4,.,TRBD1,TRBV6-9,CASSPSTGGSEKLFF,TGTGCCAGCAGTCCATCGACAGGGGGCTCTGAAAAACTGTTTTTT
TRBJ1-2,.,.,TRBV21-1,CASSKGEYLYGYTF,TGTGCCAGCAGCAAAGGGGAGTATCTCTATGGCTACACCTTC
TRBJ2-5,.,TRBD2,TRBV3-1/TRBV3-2,CASSQGLAGVGGETQYF,TGTGCCAGCAGCCAGGGACTAGCGGGGGTAGGGGGAGAGACCCAGTACTTC
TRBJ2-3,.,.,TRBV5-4,CASSSGLSTSTDTQYF,TGTGCCAGCAGCTCGGGACTTTCAACTAGCACAGATACGCAGTATTTT
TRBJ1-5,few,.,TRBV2,CASSGGRGYQPQHF,TGTGCCAGCAGTGGGGGGCGAGGTTATCAGCCCCAGCATTTT
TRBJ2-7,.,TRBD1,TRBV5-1,CASSRTGDSYEQYF,TGCGCCAGCAGCAGGACAGGGGACTCCTACGAGCAGTACTTC
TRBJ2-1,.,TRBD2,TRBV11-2,CASSDLRGARDNEQFF,TGTGCCAGCAGCGACCTGCGGGGGGCGCGAGACAATGAGCAGTTCTTC
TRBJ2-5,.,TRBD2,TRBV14,CASSQGLAVRRETQYF,TGTGCCAGCAGCCAAGGACTAGCGGTTCGTCGGGAGACCCAGTACTTC